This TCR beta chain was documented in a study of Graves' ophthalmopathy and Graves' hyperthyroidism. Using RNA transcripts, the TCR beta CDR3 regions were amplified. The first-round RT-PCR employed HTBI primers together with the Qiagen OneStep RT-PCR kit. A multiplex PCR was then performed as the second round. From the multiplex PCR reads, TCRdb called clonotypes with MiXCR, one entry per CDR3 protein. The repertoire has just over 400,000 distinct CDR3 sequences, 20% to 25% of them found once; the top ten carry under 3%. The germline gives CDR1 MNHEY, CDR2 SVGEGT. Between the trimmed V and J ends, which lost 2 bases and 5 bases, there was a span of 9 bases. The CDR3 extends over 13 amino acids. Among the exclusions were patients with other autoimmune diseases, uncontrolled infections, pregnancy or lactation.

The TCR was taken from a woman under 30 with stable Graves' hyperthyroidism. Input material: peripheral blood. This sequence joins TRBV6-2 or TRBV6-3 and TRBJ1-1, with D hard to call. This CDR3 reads CASSYGARTEAFF. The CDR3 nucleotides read TGTGCCAGCAGTTACGGCGCGAGGACTGAAGCTTTCTTT.